The clone carrying this TCR beta chain came up a few times. As yet, its antigen is unknown. Using RNA transcripts as the source, TCR beta CDR3 regions were amplified. HTBI primers were the set used in a first-round RT-PCR of the TCR CDR3. Using its own MiXCR run on the multiplex PCR reads, TCRdb lists one record per CDR3 protein. The sample has hundreds of thousands of distinct CDR3 sequences; just under 20% are singletons. Uncontrolled infections, other autoimmune diseases, pregnancy or lactation led to exclusion of patients. These data belong to a study of T cells in Graves' hyperthyroidism and ophthalmopathy. This CDR3 is 14 amino acids long. CDR1 is KGHSY, CDR2 FQNENV, per germline. Trimming took 9 bases from V and 2 from J, leaving 16 bases between them. Overall study findings and caveats: Among thyroid clonotypes expanded above 0.001, most also appeared in blood. Patients with ophthalmopathy were separated from those with stable hyperthyroidism by a 13 V-J model.

The TCR originated in a man aged 40-50 years with Graves' ophthalmopathy. The chain is built from TRBV16 and TRBJ1-2; unclear D gene. Sequenced sample: blood. The CDR3 bases are TGTGCCAGTACCCCCCCAACAAGAAACTATGGCTACACCTTC. This codes for CASTPPTRNYGYTF.